This T cell receptor beta chain was captured by sequencing in a study of T cells in Graves' hyperthyroidism and ophthalmopathy. This clonotype has a count of ten or more. Trimming at V came to 5 bases and at J to 1 base, leaving 4 bases not matched to a gene. The germline V gene encodes CDR1 MDHEN and CDR2 SYDVKM. The CDR3 has 14 amino acids. The TCR beta CDR3 regions underwent amplification using RNA transcripts as the source. A first-round RT-PCR of the TCR CDR3 used the HTBI primer set. TCRdb itself ran the multiplex PCR reads through MiXCR, one entry per CDR3 protein. In the table there are nearly 600,000 distinct CDR3 sequences, roughly 14% of which are singletons.

The chain recombines TRBV28 with TRBJ1-1; 7 bases map to TRBD1. Sequenced input: blood. The TCR originated in a woman aged 25 to 39 with Graves' hyperthyroidism that later progressed to Graves' ophthalmopathy. The CDR3 is CASSPGQPNTEAFF. The CDR3, as DNA: TGTGCCAGCAGTCCGGGACAGCCGAACACTGAAGCTTTCTTT. Full variable domain (rest looked up from reference TRBV28 and TRBJ1-1): DVKVTQSSRYLVKRTGEKVFLECVQDMDHENMFWYRQDPGLGLRLIYFSYDVKMKEKGDIPEGYSVSREKKERFSLILESASTNQTSMYLCASSPGQPNTEAFFGQGTRLTVV.